Each of the 27 T cell receptor beta chains below was sequenced from the same sample in a study of blood T cell repertoires in COVID-19. Clones were read by immunoSEQ multiplex PCR, and TCRdb kept only the in-frame ones, dropping some. Of about 140,000 clones listed, under 85% were seen once; the top ten hold 1.5% to 2%. The sample was PBMCs or T cells enriched from blood (not recorded which). The receptors were gathered from a woman aged 18-29 years who had been exposed to COVID-19.

The chain uses TRBV6-4 and TRBJ1-1, with 7 bases aligning to TRBD1. J gave up 1 base and V 6 bases, and 11 bases lay outside the gene matches. CDR3 length equals 16 residues. CDR1 is MRHNA, CDR2 SNTAGT, per germline. The CDR3 reads CASRRDYRGENTEAFF. CDR3 DNA: TGTGCCAGCAGGAGAGACTACAGGGGCGAGAACACTGAAGCTTTCTTT.

The chain has TRBV5-1 and TRBJ1-4; D unresolved. Germline assignment: CDR1 SGHRS and CDR2 YFSETQ. Trimming removed 7 bases from V and 4 bases from J, with 8 bases in between. The CDR3 has 12 residues. Written as DNA, the CDR3 is TGCGCCAGCCGAGATATTAATGAAAAACTGTTTTTT. Translating gives CASRDINEKLFF.

The chain employs TRBV28 and TRBJ2-7, with no clear D. Germline V gene data show CDR1 as MDHEN and CDR2 as SYDVKM. The CDR3 length is 12 residues. The V and J ends lost 2 bases and 10 bases respectively, with 12 bases between them. CDR3 nucleotides: TGTGCCAGCAGTTTACGCGACTCTTCCCAGTACTTC. Amino acid sequence: CASSLRDSSQYF.

V usage is TRBV9 and J usage is TRBJ2-3, with TRBD2 matching 11 bases. The CDR3 runs 15 residues. Germline CDR1 and CDR2: SGDLS and YYNGEE. The V and J ends lost 5 bases and 3 bases, in that order; junction bases with no gene match: 5. The CDR3 DNA sequence: TGTGCCAGCAGGCCACTAGCGGGAGCGACAGATACGCAGTATTTT. Its protein product is CASRPLAGATDTQYF. Full variable domain (remainder filled in from reference TRBV9 and TRBJ2-3): DSGVTQTPKHLITATGQRVTLRCSPRSGDLSVYWYQQSLDQGLQFLIQYYNGEERAKGNILERFSAQQFPDLHSELNLSSLELGDSALYFCASRPLAGATDTQYFGPGTRLTVL.

In this sample, this clone turned up once. This chain joins TRBV7-2 and TRBJ2-3, with 10 bases matching TRBD2. There are 16 residues in the CDR3. The germline V gene encodes CDR1 SGHTA and CDR2 FQGNSA. V lost 3 bases and J lost 0; bases outside the gene matches: 3. CDR3 in amino acids: CASSFSGRRSTDTQYF. CDR3 sequence (DNA): TGTGCCAGCAGCTTTAGCGGGAGGAGGAGCACAGATACGCAGTATTTT.

The chain recombines TRBV19 with TRBJ1-1; 10 bases map to TRBD1. V trimming: 6 bases; J trimming: 1 base; junction bases outside the gene matches: 5. The CDR3 has 15 amino acids. Germline V gene data show CDR1 as LNHDA and CDR2 as SQIVND (reference sequence). CDR3: CASRPGQGTNTEAFF. The DNA of the CDR3 is TGTGCCAGTAGACCGGGACAGGGGACGAACACTGAAGCTTTCTTT.

The chain employs TRBV2 and TRBJ1-5, with 8 positions matching TRBD1. V lost 5 bases and J lost 1; bases outside the gene matches: 4. CDR1 SNHLY and CDR2 FYNNEI come from the germline V gene. The CDR3 contains 15 residues. CDR3: CASSPTGGSNQPQHF. In nucleotides, the CDR3 is TGTGCCAGCAGTCCCACAGGGGGAAGCAATCAGCCCCAGCATTTT.

The CDR3, as DNA: TGCGCCAGCTCCAGCGGGGGGGGCGATACGCAGTATTTT. Translating it yields CASSSGGGDTQYF. V and J are TRBV10-2 and TRBJ2-3; 10 bases agree with TRBD2. The trim removed 8 bases at V and 6 bases at J, leaving 5 bases unmatched. The length of the CDR3 is 13 residues. CDR1 is WSHSY and CDR2 is SAAADI in the germline V gene.

This clone has just one count. V is TRBV25-1 and J is TRBJ2-3; 15 nucleotides match TRBD2. The germline gives CDR1 MGHDK, CDR2 SYGVNS. The CDR3 has 17 amino acids. V trimming: 5 bases; J trimming: 4 bases; junction bases outside the gene matches: 7. The CDR3 DNA is TGTGCCAGCAGTAGCGGACTAGCGGGAGGGCCCGCAGATACGCAGTATTTT. It yields the protein CASSSGLAGGPADTQYF.

This rearrangement joins TRBV6-5 to TRBJ1-4, with 10 bases lining up with TRBD1. The germline V gene has CDR1 MNHEY and CDR2 SVGAGI. The ends lost 2 bases at V and 7 bases at J; junction bases unmatched: 4. CDR3 length equals 15 residues. Here the CDR3 DNA reads TGTGCCAGCAGTTACGTCTGGACAGGGGGTGAAAAACTGTTTTTT. Its protein is CASSYVWTGGEKLFF.

The chain recombines TRBV29-1 with TRBJ1-2; D is perhaps TRBD1 (6 bases). Germline CDR1 SQVTM, CDR2 ANQGSEA. Trimming removed 3 bases from V and 4 bases from J, with 15 bases in between. There are 14 residues in the CDR3. The CDR3 region has the DNA TGCAGCGTTGAGTGGAGGGGGGGTCCCTATGGCTACACCTTC. It codes for CSVEWRGGPYGYTF.

This chain uses TRBV3-1 (or the pseudogene TRBV3-2) with TRBJ2-7; 10 bases match TRBD2. The germline gives CDR1 LGHDT, CDR2 YNNKEL (reference sequence). The CDR3 runs to 16 residues. The V segment lost 1 base and the J segment 6 bases; nucleotides outside the gene matches: 9. The CDR3 coding sequence is TGTGCCAGCAGCCAAGGATCCAGCGGGAGGGCCTCCGAGCAGTACTTC. This sequence encodes CASSQGSSGRASEQYF.

The chain uses TRBV6-1 and TRBJ1-4; D gene unclear. V lost 4 bases, J lost 2 bases, and 20 bases lay in between. The CDR3 is 18 residues long. Germline CDR1 reads MNHNS; CDR2 reads SASEGT. The CDR3 is CASSVSLSATATNEKLFF. Here the CDR3 DNA reads TGTGCCAGCAGTGTTTCACTGAGTGCTACAGCCACTAATGAAAAACTGTTTTTT.

This rearrangement joins TRBV7-2 to TRBJ2-7; 10 nucleotides align to TRBD2. CDR3 length: 16 residues. The germline V gene encodes CDR1 SGHTA and CDR2 FQGNSA. V lost 5 bases and J lost 0; bases outside the gene matches: 7. CDR3 region: CASSRITSGDSYEQYF. In nucleotides, the CDR3 is TGTGCCAGCAGCCGTATCACTAGCGGGGACTCCTACGAGCAGTACTTC.

The CDR3 DNA follows: TGTGCCAGCAGCCCAACAAGGAGGAACACTGAAGCTTTCTTT. Protein sequence: CASSPTRRNTEAFF. This rearrangement joins TRBV3-1 (or the pseudogene TRBV3-2) to TRBJ1-1; D is uncertain. This CDR3 comprises 14 residues. Germline V gives CDR1 LGHDT, CDR2 YNNKEL (reference sequence). The ends were cut back, 4 bases at V and 1 base at J, with 10 bases in the middle.

This rearrangement joins TRBV27 to TRBJ2-1; possible D gene TRBD1, 7 bases. Germline CDR1 and CDR2: MNHEY and SMNVEV (reference sequence). The V gene lost 6 bases and the J gene lost 15 bases, with 21 bases spanning the gap. The CDR3 consists of 13 residues. CDR3 region: CASRPGQSGVPFF. The CDR3 bases are TGTGCCAGCAGACCGGGACAGTCGGGGGTACCGTTCTTC.

This chain uses TRBV4-1 with TRBJ2-5; 7 nucleotides agree with TRBD2. The CDR3 runs to 17 residues. Trimming at V came to 0 bases and at J to 5 bases, leaving 12 bases not matched to a gene. Germline V CDR1 and CDR2: MGHRA, YSYEKL. The CDR3 nucleotides read TGCGCCAGCAGCCAAGATACCGGGGGGTGGGTTCCGGAGACCCAGTACTTC. It translates to CASSQDTGGWVPETQYF.

The chain joins TRBV5-6 to TRBJ1-6; D is unresolved. Germline V lookup: CDR1 SGHDT, CDR2 YYEEEE. The CDR3 consists of 16 residues. V shed 3 bases and J shed 1 base, with 11 bases lying between them. CDR3 sequence: CASSWSGSSYNSPLHF. The CDR3, as DNA: TGTGCCAGCAGCTGGAGCGGGTCTTCCTATAATTCACCCCTCCACTTT.

This clone was observed a few times. The chain is built from TRBV25-1 and TRBJ2-7, with D possibly TRBD1 on 7 matching bases. V dropped 3 bases and J dropped 0 bases, with 18 bases sitting between them. The CDR3 is 17 amino acids. Germline-derived CDR1 and CDR2 are MGHDK and SYGVNS. CDR3 residues: CASSDWRGTADSYEQYF. As DNA, the CDR3 is TGTGCCAGCAGTGATTGGAGGGGGACAGCTGACTCCTACGAGCAGTACTTC.

Only a few counts were recorded for this clone. V is TRBV28 and J is TRBJ2-2; 8 positions agree with TRBD2. Germline loops: CDR1 MDHEN, CDR2 SYDVKM. Trimming at V came to 4 bases and at J to 8 bases, leaving 15 bases not matched to a gene. This CDR3 has 17 amino acids. CDR3 coding DNA: TGTGCCAGCAGTTCCCCTAGTAGCGGGACCTTTAGGGGGGAGCTGTTTTTT. It yields the protein CASSSPSSGTFRGELFF.

V gene TRBV4-1 combines with J gene TRBJ1-1; D perhaps matches TRBD1 (6 bases). Germline CDR1 reads MGHRA; CDR2 reads YSYEKL. V shed 0 bases and J shed 11 bases, with 13 bases lying between them. The CDR3 contains 13 residues. The DNA of the CDR3 is TGCGCCAGCAGCCAAGAGTTTACAGGGTGGGCTTTCTTT. It yields the protein CASSQEFTGWAFF.

This chain connects TRBV19 to TRBJ2-1; 8 nucleotides align to TRBD1. This CDR3 is 15 amino acids long. Losses at the gene ends were 4 bases for V and 2 bases for J; bases not matched to a gene: 4. CDR1 is LNHDA, CDR2 SQIVND, per germline (reference sequence). CDR3 amino acids: CASSRGQGTYNEQFF. The CDR3 bases are TGTGCCAGTAGTAGAGGACAGGGCACCTACAATGAGCAGTTCTTC.

This clone was detected many times. CDR3 amino acids: CASSPDRSNSPLHF. In nucleotides, the CDR3 is TGTGCCAGCAGCCCGGACAGGTCAAATTCACCCCTCCACTTT. The chain employs TRBV7-8 and TRBJ1-6; TRBD1 agrees at 7 bases. This CDR3 is built from 14 residues. CDR1 is SGHVS and CDR2 is FQNEAQ in the germline V gene. V gave up 5 bases and J gave up 7 bases; unmatched junction bases: 5.

To note about this clone: One end of the junction fails to match germline, which may point to a read error. The chain uses TRBV15 and TRBJ1-6; 7 nucleotides agree with TRBD1. This CDR3 has 12 amino acids. Germline assignment: CDR1 LNHNV and CDR2 YYDKDF (reference sequence). CDR3 coding DNA: TGTGCCACCAGCAGAGATACGGGACAGATCAGATTT. Translated, it gives CATSRDTGQIRF.

This clone came up a few times. The chain uses TRBV18 and TRBJ1-1, with D tentatively TRBD1 (5 bases). This CDR3 is built from 16 residues. The V end lost 0 bases, the J end lost 1 base, and 12 bases lay between the germline ends. CDR1 KGHSH and CDR2 LQKENI come from the germline V gene. The CDR3, as DNA: TGTGCCAGCTCACCACCTAGAGCCAGGGCGAACACTGAAGCTTTCTTT. It yields the protein CASSPPRARANTEAFF.

V usage is TRBV12-5 and J usage is TRBJ2-5; D gene uncertain. Trimming took 5 bases from V and 5 from J, leaving 6 bases between them. The length of the CDR3 is 11 residues. Germline lookup yields CDR1 LGHNT and CDR2 FRNRAP. The CDR3 DNA reads as TGTGCTAGTGGTGTGAGGGAGACCCAGTACTTC. Protein sequence: CASGVRETQYF.

The chain links TRBV11-2 to TRBJ2-5; D is possibly TRBD2 (6 bases). CDR1 is SGHAT and CDR2 is FQNNGV in the germline V gene. This CDR3 region has 18 residues. Trimming left V 0 bases short and J 1 base short, with 18 bases between. CDR3 sequence reads: CASSLEMVGGIVQETQYF. DNA for the CDR3: TGTGCCAGCAGCTTAGAAATGGTGGGAGGCATCGTCCAAGAGACCCAGTACTTC.